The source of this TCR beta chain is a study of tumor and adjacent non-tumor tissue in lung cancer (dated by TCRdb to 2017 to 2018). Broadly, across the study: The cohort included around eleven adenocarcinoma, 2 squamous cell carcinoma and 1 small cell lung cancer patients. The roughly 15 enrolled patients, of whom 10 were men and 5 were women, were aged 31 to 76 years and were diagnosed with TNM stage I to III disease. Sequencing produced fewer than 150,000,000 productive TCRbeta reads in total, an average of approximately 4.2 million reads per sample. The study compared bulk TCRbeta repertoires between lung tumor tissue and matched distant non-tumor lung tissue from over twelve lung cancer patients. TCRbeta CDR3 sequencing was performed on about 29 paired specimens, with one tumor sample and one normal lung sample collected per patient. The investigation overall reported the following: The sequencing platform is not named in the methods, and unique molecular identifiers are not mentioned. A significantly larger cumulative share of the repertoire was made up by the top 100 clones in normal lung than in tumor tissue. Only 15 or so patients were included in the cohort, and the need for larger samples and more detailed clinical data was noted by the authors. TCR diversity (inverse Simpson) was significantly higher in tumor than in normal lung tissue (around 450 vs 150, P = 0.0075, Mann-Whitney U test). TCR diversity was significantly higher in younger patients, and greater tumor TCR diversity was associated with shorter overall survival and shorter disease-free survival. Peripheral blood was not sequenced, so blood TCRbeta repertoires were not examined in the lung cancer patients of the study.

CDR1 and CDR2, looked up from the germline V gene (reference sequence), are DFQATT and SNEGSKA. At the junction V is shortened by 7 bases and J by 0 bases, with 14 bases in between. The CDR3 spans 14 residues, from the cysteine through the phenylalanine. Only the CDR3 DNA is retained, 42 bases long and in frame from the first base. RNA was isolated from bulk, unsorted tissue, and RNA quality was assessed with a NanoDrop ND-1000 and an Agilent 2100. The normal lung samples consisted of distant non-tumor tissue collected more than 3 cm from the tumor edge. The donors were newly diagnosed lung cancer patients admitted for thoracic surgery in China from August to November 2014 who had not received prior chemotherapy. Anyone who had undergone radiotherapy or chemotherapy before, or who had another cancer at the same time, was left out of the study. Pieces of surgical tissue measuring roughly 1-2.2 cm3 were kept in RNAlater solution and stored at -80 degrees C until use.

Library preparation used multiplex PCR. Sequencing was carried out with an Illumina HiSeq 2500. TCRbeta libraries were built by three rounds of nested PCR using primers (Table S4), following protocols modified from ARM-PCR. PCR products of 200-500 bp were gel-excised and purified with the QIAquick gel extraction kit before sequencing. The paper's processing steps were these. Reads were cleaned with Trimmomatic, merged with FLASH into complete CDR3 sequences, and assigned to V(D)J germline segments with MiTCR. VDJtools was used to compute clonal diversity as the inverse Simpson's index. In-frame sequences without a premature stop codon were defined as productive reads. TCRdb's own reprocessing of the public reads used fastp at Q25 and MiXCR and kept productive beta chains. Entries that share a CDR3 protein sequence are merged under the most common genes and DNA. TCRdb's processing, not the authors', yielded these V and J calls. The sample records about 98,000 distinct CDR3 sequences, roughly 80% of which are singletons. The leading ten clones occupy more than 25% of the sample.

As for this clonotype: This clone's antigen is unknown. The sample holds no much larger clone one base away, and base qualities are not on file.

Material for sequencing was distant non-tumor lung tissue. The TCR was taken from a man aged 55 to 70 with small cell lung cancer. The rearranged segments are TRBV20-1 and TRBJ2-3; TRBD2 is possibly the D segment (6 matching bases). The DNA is TGCAGTGTTAAAGCGGGTGTTAGCACAGATACGCAGTATTTT. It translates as CSVKAGVSTDTQYF.